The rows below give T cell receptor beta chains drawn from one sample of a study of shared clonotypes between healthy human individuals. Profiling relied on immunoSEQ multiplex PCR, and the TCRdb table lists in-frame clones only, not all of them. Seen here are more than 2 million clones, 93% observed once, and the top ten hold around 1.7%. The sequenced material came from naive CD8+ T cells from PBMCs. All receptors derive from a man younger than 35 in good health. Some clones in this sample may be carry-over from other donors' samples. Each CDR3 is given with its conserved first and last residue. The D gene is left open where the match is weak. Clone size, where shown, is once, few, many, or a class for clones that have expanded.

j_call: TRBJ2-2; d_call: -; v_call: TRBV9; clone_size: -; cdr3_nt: TGTGCCAGCAACACCGCAGGCGGGGAGCTGTTTTTT; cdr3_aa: CASNTAGGELFF
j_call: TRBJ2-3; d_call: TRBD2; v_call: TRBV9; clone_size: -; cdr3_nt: TGTGCCAGCAGCACAGGACTAGCCTTTTTTTCGGATACGCAGTATTTT; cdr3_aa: CASSTGLAFFSDTQYF
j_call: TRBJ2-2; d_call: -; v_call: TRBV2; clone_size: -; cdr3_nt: TGTGCCAGCAGTGGACGGGACGGTAACACCGGGGAGCTGTTTTTT; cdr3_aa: CASSGRDGNTGELFF
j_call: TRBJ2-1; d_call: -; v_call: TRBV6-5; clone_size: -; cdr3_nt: TGTGCCAGCAGTTACGGGGGGGGCGAGTACAATGAGCAGTTCTTC; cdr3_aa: CASSYGGGEYNEQFF
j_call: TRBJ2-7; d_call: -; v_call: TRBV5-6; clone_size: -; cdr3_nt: TGTGCCAGCAGCTTGGCCGGGACCTTGTACGAGCAGTACTTC; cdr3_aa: CASSLAGTLYEQYF
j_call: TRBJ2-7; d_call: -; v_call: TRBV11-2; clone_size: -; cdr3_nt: TGTGCCAGCAGCTTCAGTTACGAGCAGTACTTC; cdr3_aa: CASSFSYEQYF
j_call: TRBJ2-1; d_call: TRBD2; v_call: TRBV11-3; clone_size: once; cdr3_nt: TGTGCCAGCAGCCCTAGCCTTCGACTAGCGGACTACAATGAGCAGTTCTTC; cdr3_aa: CASSPSLRLADYNEQFF
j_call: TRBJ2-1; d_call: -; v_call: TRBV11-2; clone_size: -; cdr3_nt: TGTGCCAGCAGCCCGCCCCGTTTCAGCGTCCATGAGCAGTTCTTC; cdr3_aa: CASSPPRFSVHEQFF
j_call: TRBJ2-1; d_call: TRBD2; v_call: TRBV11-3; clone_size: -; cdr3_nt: TGTGCCAGCAGCTCATCCGGGACTAGCGGGACCTACAATGAGCAGTTCTTC; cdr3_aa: CASSSSGTSGTYNEQFF
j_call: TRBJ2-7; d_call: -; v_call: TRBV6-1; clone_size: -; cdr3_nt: TGTGCCAGCAGTGAGGTTAAGAGGGCCTACGAGCAGTACTTC; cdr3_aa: CASSEVKRAYEQYF
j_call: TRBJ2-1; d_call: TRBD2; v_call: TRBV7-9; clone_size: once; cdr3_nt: TGTGCCAGCAGCGGAAGTCTACCGGGACTAGCAAATGAGCAGTTCTTC; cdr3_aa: CASSGSLPGLANEQFF
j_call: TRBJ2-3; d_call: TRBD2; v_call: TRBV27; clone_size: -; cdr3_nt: TGTGCCAGCAGCGGATACTGGACTAGCGGGAGCACAGATACGCAGTATTTT; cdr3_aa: CASSGYWTSGSTDTQYF
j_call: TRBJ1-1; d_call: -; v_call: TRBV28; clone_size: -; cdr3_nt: TGTGCCAGCGGCAAAACCAAGGGCGCTGAAGCTTTCTTT; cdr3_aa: CASGKTKGAEAFF
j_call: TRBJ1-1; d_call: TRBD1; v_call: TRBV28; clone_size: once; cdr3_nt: TGTGCCAGCAGTTCTTATTTCCAGGGGGCGCCGGACACTGAAGCTTTCTTT; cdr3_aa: CASSSYFQGAPDTEAFF
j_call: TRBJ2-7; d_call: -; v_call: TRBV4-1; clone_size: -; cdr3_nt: TGCGCCAGCAGCCAAGGAATGAGCGCTCTACTCGAGCAGTACTTC; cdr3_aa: CASSQGMSALLEQYF
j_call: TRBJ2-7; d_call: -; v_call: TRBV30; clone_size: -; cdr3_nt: TGTGCCTGGAGTGTACGTAGGGCGCCCTACGAGCAGTACTTC; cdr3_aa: CAWSVRRAPYEQYF
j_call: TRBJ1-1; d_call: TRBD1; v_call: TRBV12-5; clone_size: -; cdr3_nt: TGTGCTAGTGCCCTCAGCGGGACAGGGGAAACTGAAGCTTTCTTT; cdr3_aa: CASALSGTGETEAFF
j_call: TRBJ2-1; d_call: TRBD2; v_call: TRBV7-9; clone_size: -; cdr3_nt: TGTGCCAGCAGCCCTCGGACTAGCGGGAGAATCTACAATGAGCAGTTCTTC; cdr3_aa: CASSPRTSGRIYNEQFF
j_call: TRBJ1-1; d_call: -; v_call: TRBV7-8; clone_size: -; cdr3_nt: TGTGCCAGCAGCCATCAGATGTTTCAGGGTCGAGGGACTGAAGCTTTCTTT; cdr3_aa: CASSHQMFQGRGTEAFF
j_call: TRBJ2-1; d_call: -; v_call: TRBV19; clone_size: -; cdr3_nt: TGTGCCAGTAGTATAGGAAGCGGTCACAATGAGCAGTTCTTC; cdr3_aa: CASSIGSGHNEQFF
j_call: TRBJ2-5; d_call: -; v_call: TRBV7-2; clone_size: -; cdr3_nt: TGTGCCAGCAGCCGGTTAGGGGGAGGAGAGACCCAGTACTTC; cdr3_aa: CASSRLGGGETQYF
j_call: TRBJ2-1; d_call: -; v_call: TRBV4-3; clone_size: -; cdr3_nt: TGCGCCAGCAGCCAAGGCTCTAACTTCTACAATGAGCAGTTCTTC; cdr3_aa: CASSQGSNFYNEQFF
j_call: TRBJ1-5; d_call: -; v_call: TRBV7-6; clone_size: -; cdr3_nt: TGTGCCAGCAGCCCGCATGGCAATCAGCCCCAGCATTTT; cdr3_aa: CASSPHGNQPQHF
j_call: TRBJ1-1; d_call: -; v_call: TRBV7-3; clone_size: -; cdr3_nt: TGTGCCAGCAGCTGGAGCGGCGGGGGCTATTTTGGGAACACTGAAGCTTTCTTT; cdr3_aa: CASSWSGGGYFGNTEAFF
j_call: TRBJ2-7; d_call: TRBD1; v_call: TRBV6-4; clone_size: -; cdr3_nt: TGTGCCAGCAGAAGGACAGGGCCCGGCGAGCAGTACTTC; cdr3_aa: CASRRTGPGEQYF
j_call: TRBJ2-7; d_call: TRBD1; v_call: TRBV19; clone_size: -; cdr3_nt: TGTGCCAGTGCGTCGACAGGGGGCTCCTACGAGCAGTACTTC; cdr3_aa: CASASTGGSYEQYF
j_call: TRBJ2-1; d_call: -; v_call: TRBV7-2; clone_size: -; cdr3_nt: TGTGCCAGCAGCGTCTTACAGGGCTCCTACAATGAGCAGTTCTTC; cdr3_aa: CASSVLQGSYNEQFF
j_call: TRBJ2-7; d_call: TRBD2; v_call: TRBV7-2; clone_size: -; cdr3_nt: TGTGCCAGCAGCTTGGCTAGCGGGCTTATCATGTTCTACGAGCAGTACTTC; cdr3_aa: CASSLASGLIMFYEQYF
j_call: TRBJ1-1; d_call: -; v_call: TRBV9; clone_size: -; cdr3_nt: TGTGCCAGCAGCGTAGGGCCGGGTTGGGAAGCTTTCTTT; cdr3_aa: CASSVGPGWEAFF
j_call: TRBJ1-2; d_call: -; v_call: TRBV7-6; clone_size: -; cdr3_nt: TGTGCCAGCAGCCCCTACGGGGGCGCGAAGTTTGGCTACACCTTC; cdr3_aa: CASSPYGGAKFGYTF
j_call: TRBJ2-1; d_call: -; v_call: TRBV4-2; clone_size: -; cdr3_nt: TGTGCCAGCAGCCAGGGGGGGCAACATGAGCAGTTCTTC; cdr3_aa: CASSQGGQHEQFF
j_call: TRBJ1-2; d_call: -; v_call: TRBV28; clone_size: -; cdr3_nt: TGTGCCAGCCAAGACTACTATGGCTACACCTTC; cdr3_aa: CASQDYYGYTF
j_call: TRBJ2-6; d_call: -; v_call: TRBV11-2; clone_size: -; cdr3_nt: TGTGCCAGCAGCTTATCGGCGAACAGGGTGTCTGGGGCCAACGTCCTGACTTTC; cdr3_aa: CASSLSANRVSGANVLTF
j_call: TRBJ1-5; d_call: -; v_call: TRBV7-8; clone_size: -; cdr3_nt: TGTGCCAGCAGCTTTTTCTTGTTTGGCGGTACGAGCAATCAGCCCCAGCATTTT; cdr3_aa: CASSFFLFGGTSNQPQHF
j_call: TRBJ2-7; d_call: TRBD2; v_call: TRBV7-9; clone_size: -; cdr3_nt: TGTGCCAGCAGCACCTCTAGCGGGAGTTCCCCCTACGAGCAGTACTTC; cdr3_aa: CASSTSSGSSPYEQYF
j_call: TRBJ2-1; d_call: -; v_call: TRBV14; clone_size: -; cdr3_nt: TGTGCCAGCAGCCACACGGGACTTTACAATGAGCAGTTCTTC; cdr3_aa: CASSHTGLYNEQFF
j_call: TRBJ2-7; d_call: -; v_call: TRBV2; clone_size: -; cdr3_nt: TGTGCCAGCAGTGGTTTGATCGGGGTGTCCTACGAGCAGTACTTC; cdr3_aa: CASSGLIGVSYEQYF
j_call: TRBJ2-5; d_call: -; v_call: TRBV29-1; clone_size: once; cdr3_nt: TGCAGCGTTGATCGCGGGATGGCAGAGACCCAGTACTTC; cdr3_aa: CSVDRGMAETQYF
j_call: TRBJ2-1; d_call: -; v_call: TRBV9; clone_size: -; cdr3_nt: TGTGCCAGCAGCGCTCCTTTCCACAATGAGCAGTTCTTC; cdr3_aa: CASSAPFHNEQFF
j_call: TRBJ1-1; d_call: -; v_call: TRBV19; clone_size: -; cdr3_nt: TGTGCCAGTAGTTCCCGTGAGGGCACTGAAGCTTTCTTT; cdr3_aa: CASSSREGTEAFF
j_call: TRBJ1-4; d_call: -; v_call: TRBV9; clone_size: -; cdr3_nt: TGTGCCAGCAGCGTAGCACCGACGAAAGCTAATGAAAAACTGTTTTTT; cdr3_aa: CASSVAPTKANEKLFF
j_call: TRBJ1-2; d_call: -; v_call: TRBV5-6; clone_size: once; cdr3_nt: TGTGCCAGCAGCACCGGGACTCCTCATGGCTACACCTTC; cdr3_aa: CASSTGTPHGYTF
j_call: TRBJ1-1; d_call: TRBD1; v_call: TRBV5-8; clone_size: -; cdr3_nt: TGTGCCAGCAGCACACCTAACCGACAGGGGCTGACCGGGGGAGCTTTCTTT; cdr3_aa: CASSTPNRQGLTGGAFF
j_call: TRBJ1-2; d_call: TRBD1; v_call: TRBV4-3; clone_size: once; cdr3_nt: TGCGCCAGCAGCCCCTCGCCGGGACAGGGTTACGGCTACACCTTC; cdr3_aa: CASSPSPGQGYGYTF
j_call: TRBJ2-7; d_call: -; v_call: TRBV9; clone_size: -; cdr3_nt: TGTGCCAGCAGCGCTCAGGGAACCTCCTACGAGCAGTACTTC; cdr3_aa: CASSAQGTSYEQYF
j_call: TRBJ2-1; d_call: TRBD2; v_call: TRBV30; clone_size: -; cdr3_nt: TGTGCCTGGAGTGTTCTAGCGGGAGAAGCAAATGAGCAGTTCTTC; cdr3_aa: CAWSVLAGEANEQFF